This T cell receptor (beta chain) was documented in a study of Ad26.COV2.S vaccination and SARS-CoV-2 variants (dated by TCRdb to about 2021). At the level of the whole study: Vaccine-arm donors were drawn from COV1001, a multicentre, randomized, double-blind, placebo-controlled phase I-IIa trial of Ad26.COV2.S in healthy adults. Ad26.COV2.S was given intramuscularly at 5x10^10 or 1x10^11 viral particles, as a single shot or as two shots 56 days apart. TCRbeta repertoire sequencing served as the tool for gauging how specific and how broad the SARS-CoV-2-reactive T cell receptors were following Ad26.COV2.S vaccination. A total of approximately 32 samples were included in the TCR-sequenced set, comprising around 19 Ad26.COV2.S vaccine recipients, 5 placebo recipients and 8 SARS-CoV-2 convalescent individuals. Trial participants were randomized into five groups of five: low-dose or high-dose Ad26.COV2.S given once or twice, or placebo on both occasions. Blinding of investigators to trial group allocation was maintained during experiments and outcome assessment.

A note on this clone: What this receptor recognizes is not known. No much larger clonotype is one base removed from it; base qualities were not supplied. Other DNA sequences in this specimen translate into the identical CDR3.

The immunoSEQ Assay was the method used to sequence TCRbeta CDR3 regions. After extraction, genomic DNA underwent amplification by bias-controlled multiplex PCR, followed by high-throughput sequencing. In the authors' own workflow: To quantify the absolute abundance of each unique TCRbeta CDR3 region, sequences were collapsed and filtered. Usable DNA was measured by amplifying reference genes present in all nucleated cells, and TCRbeta template counts were normalized to that usable DNA to estimate T cell fraction. Repertoire TCRs were annotated as SARS-CoV-2-specific by exact matching of V gene, CDR3 amino acid sequence and J gene to a known reactive TCR set. The reference SARS-CoV-2 TCR set was obtained from MIRA and was filtered for enrichment in COVID-19-positive ImmuneCODE repertoires, whereby public or cross-reactive TCRs were removed. Using the MIRA antigens, annotated TCRs were further analysed by specific ORF or by position within an ORF. Breadth was defined as annotated unique rearrangements over total unique productive rearrangements; depth was the summed frequency of those rearrangements. TCR breadth was compared between groups using two-sided Wilcoxon rank-sum tests. Entries here come from immuneACCESS through TCRdb and include only in-frame sequences with V and J called. Some clones fail to appear in such tables; in the studies checked, an unresolved V gene covers under half of the shortfall, and the cause of the remainder is unknown. V and J calls and clone size come straight from that table; D and trimming were deduced from the DNA. The sample table holds about 680,000 clones, of which roughly 90% were seen once. Clones ranked in the top ten supply over 1.3% of the sample.

What this sample's treatment or condition label stands for: some 20 received Ad26.COV2.S at low or high dose, single or two shots; about 5 received placebo; per-sample allocation not given. For vaccine and placebo recipients, repertoires were sequenced using samples collected on day 63 after the first injection. Between 29 July and 7 August 2020, Cohort 1b enrolled some 25 adults aged 18-55 years at one site in Boston, USA. Ad26.COV2.S was a replication-incompetent adenovirus type 26 vector expressing a prefusion-stabilized SARS-CoV-2 spike protein from the original Wuhan strain. V loses 0 bases of germline sequence and J loses 6 bases, and the interval between the two ends is 2 bases. The CDR3 contains 11 residues, cysteine and phenylalanine counted. The kept DNA is CDR3 alone, 33 bases in frame from the first base. The germline V gene (reference sequence) provides CDR1 LGHDT and CDR2 YNNKEL. The paper's findings and limits, for the study overall: After vaccination, substantial breadth of spike-specific CD8+ and CD4+ T cell responses was reported. Spike-specific TCR breadth was higher in Ad26.COV2.S recipients than in placebo recipients (P = 0.0014). According to the authors, total T cell responses may have been underestimated by the TCR breadth and depth analyses. Comparing responses between vaccine doses or regimens was not something the study was powered to do. Non-spike TCR breadth was comparable between vaccine and placebo recipients, consistent with the vaccine containing only spike.

The starting material was peripheral blood, obtained in a trial of Ad26.COV2.S vaccine versus placebo. The source is a person between 18 and 65 years old who received the Ad26.COV2.S COVID-19 vaccine or a placebo. The V and J genes are TRBV3-1 (or the pseudogene TRBV3-2) and TRBJ2-5; the D gene lacks a confident call. The sequenced DNA: TGTGCCAGCAGCCAAGAGAAGACCCAGTACTTC. This gives the protein CASSQEKTQYF.